Presented here are 4 T cell receptor beta chains from one specimen sequenced in a study of cytomegalovirus exposure and HLA in healthy donors. The repertoire was sequenced with immunoSEQ multiplex PCR; TCRdb's copy has only in-frame clones and lacks some. The sample lists around 150,000 clones; 70% to 90% were seen once. Sequences were obtained from PBMCs. The receptors stem from a young man in good health and CMV-seropositive.

This sequence joins TRBV4-1 and TRBJ1-5; the match to TRBD1 covers 7 bases. Germline V gene lookup returns CDR1 MGHRA and CDR2 YSYEKL. The CDR3 spans 21 residues. The V segment lost 1 base and the J segment 0 bases; nucleotides outside the gene matches: 18. CDR3 coding DNA: TGCGCCAGCAGCCAAGCTACAGGGGTCGATCTCCCAGAACTTAGCAATCAGCCCCAGCATTTT. This translates into CASSQATGVDLPELSNQPQHF.

The chain links TRBV2 to TRBJ1-2; 7 positions match TRBD1. V lost 6 bases and J lost 8; bases outside the gene matches: 15. CDR1 and CDR2 from the germline V gene are SNHLY and FYNNEI. The CDR3 loop spans 15 amino acids. CDR3 nucleotide sequence: TGTGCCAGCAGGGGGACAGATACTATGGCTCCGGGCTACACCTTC. It specifies CASRGTDTMAPGYTF.

V is TRBV7-3 and J is TRBJ2-1; D is perhaps TRBD2 (7 bases). CDR1 is SGHTA, CDR2 FQGTGA, per germline. The CDR3 is 14 residues long. Trimming stripped 0 bases from V and 8 bases from J, with 11 bases between. CDR3 sequence (DNA): TGTGCCAGCAGCTTAACGGGGGGGGCTCATGAGCAGTTCTTC. It codes for CASSLTGGAHEQFF. Supplemented by reference TRBV7-3 and TRBJ2-1, the full variable domain reads GAGVSQTPSNKVTEKGKYVELRCDPISGHTALYWYRQSLGQGPEFLIYFQGTGAADDSGLPNDRFFAVRPEGSVSTLKIQRTERGDSAVYLCASSLTGGAHEQFFGPGTRLTVL.

V and J are TRBV12-5 and TRBJ2-2; the match to TRBD2 covers 16 bases. Germline V gives CDR1 LGHNT, CDR2 FRNRAP. The CDR3 runs 16 residues. Trimming removed 6 bases from V and 6 bases from J; junction bases left unmatched: 4. This chain's CDR3 is CASGLGTSGGAGELFF. In DNA, the CDR3 is TGTGCTAGTGGCCTGGGGACTAGCGGGGGGGCCGGGGAGCTGTTTTTT.